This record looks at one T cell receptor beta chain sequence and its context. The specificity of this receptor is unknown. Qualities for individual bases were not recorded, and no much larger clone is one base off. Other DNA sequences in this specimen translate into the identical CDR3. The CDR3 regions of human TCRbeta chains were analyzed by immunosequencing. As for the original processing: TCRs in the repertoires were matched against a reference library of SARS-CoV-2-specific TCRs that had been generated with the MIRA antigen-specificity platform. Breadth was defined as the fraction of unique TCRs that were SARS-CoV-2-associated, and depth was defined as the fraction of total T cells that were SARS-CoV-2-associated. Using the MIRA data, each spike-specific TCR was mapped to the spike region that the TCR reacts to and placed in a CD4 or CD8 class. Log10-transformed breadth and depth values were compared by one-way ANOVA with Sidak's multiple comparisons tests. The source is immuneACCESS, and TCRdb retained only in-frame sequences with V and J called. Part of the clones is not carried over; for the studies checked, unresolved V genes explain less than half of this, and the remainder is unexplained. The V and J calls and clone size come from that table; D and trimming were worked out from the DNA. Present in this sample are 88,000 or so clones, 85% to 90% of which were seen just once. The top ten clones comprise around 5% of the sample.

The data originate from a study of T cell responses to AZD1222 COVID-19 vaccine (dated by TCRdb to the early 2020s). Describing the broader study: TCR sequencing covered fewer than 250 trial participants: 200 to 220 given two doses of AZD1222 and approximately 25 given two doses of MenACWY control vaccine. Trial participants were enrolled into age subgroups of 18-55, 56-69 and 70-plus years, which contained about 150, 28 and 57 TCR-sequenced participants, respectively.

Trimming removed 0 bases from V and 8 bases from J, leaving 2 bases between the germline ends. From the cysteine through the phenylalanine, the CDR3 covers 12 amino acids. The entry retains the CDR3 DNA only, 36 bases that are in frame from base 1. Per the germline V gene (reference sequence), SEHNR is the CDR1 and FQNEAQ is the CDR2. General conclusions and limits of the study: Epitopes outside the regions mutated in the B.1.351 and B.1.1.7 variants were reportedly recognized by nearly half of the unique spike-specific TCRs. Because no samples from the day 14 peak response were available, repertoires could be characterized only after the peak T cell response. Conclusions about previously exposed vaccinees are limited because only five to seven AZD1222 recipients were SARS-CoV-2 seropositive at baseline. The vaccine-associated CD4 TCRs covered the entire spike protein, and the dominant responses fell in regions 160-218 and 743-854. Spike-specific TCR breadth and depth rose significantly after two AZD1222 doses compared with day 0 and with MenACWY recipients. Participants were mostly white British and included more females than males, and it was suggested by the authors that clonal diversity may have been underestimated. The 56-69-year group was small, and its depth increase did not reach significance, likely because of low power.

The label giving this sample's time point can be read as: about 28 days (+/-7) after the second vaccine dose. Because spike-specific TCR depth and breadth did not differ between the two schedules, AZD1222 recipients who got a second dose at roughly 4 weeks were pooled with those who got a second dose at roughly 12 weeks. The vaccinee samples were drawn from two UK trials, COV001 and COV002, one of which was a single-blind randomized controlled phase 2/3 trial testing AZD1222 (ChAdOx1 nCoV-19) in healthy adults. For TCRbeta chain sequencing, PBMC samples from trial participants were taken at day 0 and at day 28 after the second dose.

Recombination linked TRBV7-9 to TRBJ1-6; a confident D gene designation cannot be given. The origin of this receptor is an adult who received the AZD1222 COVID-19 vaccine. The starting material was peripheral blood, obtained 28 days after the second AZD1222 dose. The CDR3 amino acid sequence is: CASSLADSPLHF. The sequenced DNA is TGTGCCAGCAGCTTAGCGGATTCACCCCTCCACTTT. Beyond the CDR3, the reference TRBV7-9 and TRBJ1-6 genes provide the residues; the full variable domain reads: DTGVSQNPRHKITKRGQNVTFRCDPISEHNRLYWYRQTLGQGPEFLTYFQNEAQLEKSRLLSDRFSAERPKGSFSTLEIQRTEQGDSAMYLCASSLADSPLHFGNGTRLTVT.